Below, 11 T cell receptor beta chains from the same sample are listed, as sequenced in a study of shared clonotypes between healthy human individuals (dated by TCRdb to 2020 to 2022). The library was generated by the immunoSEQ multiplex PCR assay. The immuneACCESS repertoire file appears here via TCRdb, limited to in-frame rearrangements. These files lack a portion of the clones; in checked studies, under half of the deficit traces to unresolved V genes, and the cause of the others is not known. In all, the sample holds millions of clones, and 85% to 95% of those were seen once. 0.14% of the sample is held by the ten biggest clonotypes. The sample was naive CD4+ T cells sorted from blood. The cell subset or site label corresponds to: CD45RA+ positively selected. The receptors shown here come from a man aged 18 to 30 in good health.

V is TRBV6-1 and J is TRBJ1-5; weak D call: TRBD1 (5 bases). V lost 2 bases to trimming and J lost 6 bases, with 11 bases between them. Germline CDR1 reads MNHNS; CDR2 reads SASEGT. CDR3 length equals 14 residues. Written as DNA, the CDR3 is TGTGCCAGCAGTGAAAGTCAAGGGGTTCAGCCCCAGCATTTT. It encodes CASSESQGVQPQHF.

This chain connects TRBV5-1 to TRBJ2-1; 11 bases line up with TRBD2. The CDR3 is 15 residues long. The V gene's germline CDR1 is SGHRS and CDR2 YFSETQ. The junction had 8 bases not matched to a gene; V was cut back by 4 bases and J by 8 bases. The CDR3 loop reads CASSVSGRATDEQFF. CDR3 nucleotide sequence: TGCGCCAGCAGCGTTAGCGGGAGGGCGACGGATGAGCAGTTCTTC.

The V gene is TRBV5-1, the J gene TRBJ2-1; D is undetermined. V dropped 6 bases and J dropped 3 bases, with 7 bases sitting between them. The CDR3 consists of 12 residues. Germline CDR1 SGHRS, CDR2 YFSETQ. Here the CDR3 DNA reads TGCGCCAGCACGGCAGACTACAATGAGCAGTTCTTC. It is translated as CASTADYNEQFF.

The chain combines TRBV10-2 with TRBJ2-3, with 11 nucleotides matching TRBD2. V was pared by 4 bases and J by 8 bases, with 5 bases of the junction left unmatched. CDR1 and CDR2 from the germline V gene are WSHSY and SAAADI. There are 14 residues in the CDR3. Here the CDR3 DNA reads TGCGCCAGCAGTGCTAGCGGGAGGTTATTTACGCAGTATTTT. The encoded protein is CASSASGRLFTQYF.

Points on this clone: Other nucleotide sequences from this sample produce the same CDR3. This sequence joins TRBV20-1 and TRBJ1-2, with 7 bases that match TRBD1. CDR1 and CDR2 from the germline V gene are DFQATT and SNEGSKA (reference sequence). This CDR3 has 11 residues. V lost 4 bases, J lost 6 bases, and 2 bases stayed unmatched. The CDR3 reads CSATTGDGYTF. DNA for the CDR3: TGCAGTGCTACTACAGGGGATGGCTACACCTTC.

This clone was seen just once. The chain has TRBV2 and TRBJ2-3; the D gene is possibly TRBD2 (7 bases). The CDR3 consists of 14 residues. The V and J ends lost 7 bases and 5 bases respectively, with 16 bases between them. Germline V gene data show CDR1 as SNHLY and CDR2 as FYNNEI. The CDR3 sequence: CASNGGGGLDTQYF. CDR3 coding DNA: TGTGCCAGCAATGGGGGCGGGGGCTTAGATACGCAGTATTTT.

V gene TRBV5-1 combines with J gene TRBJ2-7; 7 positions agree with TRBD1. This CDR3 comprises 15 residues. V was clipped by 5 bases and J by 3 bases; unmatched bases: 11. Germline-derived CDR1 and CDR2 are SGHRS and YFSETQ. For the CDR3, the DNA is TGCGCCAGCAGTCCTCGACAGGGCGTATACTACGAGCAGTACTTC. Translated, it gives CASSPRQGVYYEQYF.

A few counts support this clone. The CDR3 is CASRDGGSLIQYF. The CDR3 bases are TGTGCCAGTAGGGACGGGGGGTCCCTCATTCAGTACTTC. The chain joins TRBV19 to TRBJ2-4, with 7 bases that match TRBD2. The CDR3 runs 13 residues. Unmatched junction bases numbered 8, after V lost 6 bases and J lost 9 bases. Germline V lookup: CDR1 LNHDA, CDR2 SQIVND (reference sequence). Complete variable domain (other parts from reference TRBV19 and TRBJ2-4): DGGITQSPKYLFRKEGQNVTLSCEQNLNHDAMYWYRQDPGQGLRLIYYSQIVNDFQKGDIAEGYSVSREKKESFPLTVTSAQKNPTAFYLCASRDGGSLIQYFGAGTRLSVL.

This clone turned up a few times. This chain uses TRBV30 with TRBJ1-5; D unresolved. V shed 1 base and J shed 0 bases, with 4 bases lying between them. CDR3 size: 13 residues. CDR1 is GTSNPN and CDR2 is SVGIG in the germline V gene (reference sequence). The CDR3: CAWSENSNQPQHF. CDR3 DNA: TGTGCCTGGAGTGAGAATAGCAATCAGCCCCAGCATTTT.

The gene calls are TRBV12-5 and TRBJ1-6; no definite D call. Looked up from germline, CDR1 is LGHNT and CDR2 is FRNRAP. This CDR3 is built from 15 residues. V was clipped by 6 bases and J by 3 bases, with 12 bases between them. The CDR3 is CASGISGIYNSPLHF. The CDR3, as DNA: TGTGCTAGTGGCATATCCGGCATCTATAATTCACCCCTCCACTTT.

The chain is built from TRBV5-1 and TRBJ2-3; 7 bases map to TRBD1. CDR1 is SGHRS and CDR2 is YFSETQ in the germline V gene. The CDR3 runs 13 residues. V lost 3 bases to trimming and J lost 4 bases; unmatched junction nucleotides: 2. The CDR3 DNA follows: TGCGCCAGCAGCTACGGACAGGCAGATACGCAGTATTTT. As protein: CASSYGQADTQYF. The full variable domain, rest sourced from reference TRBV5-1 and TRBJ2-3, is KAGVTQTPRYLIKTRGQQVTLSCSPISGHRSVSWYQQTPGQGLQFLFEYFSETQRNKGNFPGRFSGRQFSNSRSEMNVSTLELGDSALYLCASSYGQADTQYFGPGTRLTVL.